Below, 29 T cell receptor beta chains from the same sample are listed, as sequenced in a study of blood T cells in healthy people across ages. Using a J-beta primer mix together with a sample-barcoded 5' primer, a second PCR was run for roughly 6 to 12 cycles. TCRdb re-called the 5' RACE reads with MiXCR, one entry per CDR3 protein. The sample yields about 780,000 distinct CDR3 sequences, about 47% seen once. The sequencing input was blood. All receptors come from a man older than 75 in good health.

This clonotype was recorded a few times. The chain uses TRBV25-1 and TRBJ1-1; D perhaps matches TRBD1 (5 bases). The germline V and J ends were trimmed by 8 bases and 5 bases, with 12 bases remaining between them. CDR1 is MGHDK and CDR2 is SYGVNS in the germline V gene. The CDR3 is 12 residues long. Here the CDR3 DNA reads TGTGCCAGCCGGGGGGTGGGAACTGAAGCTTTCTTT. Translated: CASRGVGTEAFF.

This clonotype was detected only a few times. The J gene is TRBJ2-1, the V gene TRBV20-1; no clear D. The V gene's germline CDR1 is DFQATT and CDR2 SNEGSKA (reference sequence). The V and J ends lost 3 bases and 2 bases respectively, with 11 bases between them. There are 14 residues in the CDR3. Here the CDR3 DNA reads TGCAGTGCTAGCAGTCCCTTGACCTACAATGAGCAGTTCTTC. This gives the protein CSASSPLTYNEQFF.

J is TRBJ2-3 and V is TRBV4-2; D is unresolved. The CDR3 is 15 amino acids. The germline V gene has CDR1 LGHNA and CDR2 YNFKEQ. V lost 0 bases to trimming and J lost 5 bases, with 12 bases between them. The CDR3 reads CASSQEGSWKDTQYF. The CDR3 region has the DNA TGTGCCAGCAGCCAAGAAGGGTCCTGGAAAGATACGCAGTATTTT.

This clonotype has more than one count but fewer than ten. V usage is TRBV6-1 and J usage is TRBJ2-5; D remains unclear. The CDR3 spans 13 residues. Germline CDR1 reads MNHNS; CDR2 reads SASEGT. The V gene lost 4 bases and the J gene lost 0 bases, with 6 bases spanning the gap. This chain's CDR3 is CASSALYQETQYF. The CDR3 region has the DNA TGTGCCAGCAGTGCCCTCTACCAAGAGACCCAGTACTTC.

A word on this clonotype: Possible read error: a much larger clone is one base away. The genes are TRBV9 and TRBJ2-5; TRBD2 matches at 8 bases. V shed 1 base and J 11 bases; nucleotides not matched to a gene: 13. Germline V gene sequence: CDR1 SGDLS, CDR2 YYNGEE. The CDR3 length is 15 residues. The CDR3 protein is CASSVFPGLENEQYF. As DNA, the CDR3 is TGTGCCAGCAGCGTATTCCCGGGACTAGAGAATGAGCAGTACTTC. Filled out from reference TRBV9 and TRBJ2-5, the complete variable domain reads DSGVTQTPKHLITATGQRVTLRCSPRSGDLSVYWYQQSLDQGLQFLIQYYNGEERAKGNILERFSAQQFPDLHSELNLSSLELGDSALYFCASSVFPGLENEQYFGPGTRLLVL.

The CDR3 loop is CSARDGNRGGEKLFF. In nucleotides, the CDR3 is TGCAGTGCTAGAGATGGGAACAGGGGCGGGGAAAAACTGTTTTTT. This chain links TRBV20-1 with TRBJ1-4; 7 bases map to TRBD1. V was clipped by 0 bases and J by 8 bases; unmatched bases: 9. Per germline, CDR1 DFQATT and CDR2 SNEGSKA (reference sequence). The CDR3 extends over 15 amino acids.

This clonotype has only a few counts. The chain joins TRBV29-1 to TRBJ2-5; 9 nucleotides agree with TRBD1. The CDR3 is 13 residues long. J gave up 5 bases and V 4 bases, and 5 bases lay outside the gene matches. The germline V gene has CDR1 SQVTM and CDR2 ANQGSEA. The CDR3 here is CSVGQGVGETQYF. The DNA for the CDR3 is TGCAGCGTTGGACAGGGGGTCGGCGAGACCCAGTACTTC. The complete variable domain, with remaining parts taken from reference TRBV29-1 and TRBJ2-5, reads SAVISQKPSRDICQRGTSLTIQCQVDSQVTMMFWYRQQPGQSLTLIATANQGSEATYESGFVIDKFPISRPNLTFSTLTVSNMSPEDSSIYLCSVGQGVGETQYFGPGTRLLVL.

V is TRBV4-2 and J is TRBJ2-2; the match to TRBD1 covers 7 bases. Germline V gene sequence: CDR1 LGHNA, CDR2 YNFKEQ. The J segment lost 0 bases and the V segment lost 8 bases, leaving 12 bases of the junction unmatched. The CDR3 totals 17 residues. CDR3: CASARTSRGSNTGELFF. The CDR3 DNA is TGTGCCAGCGCCAGAACATCCAGGGGGTCGAACACCGGGGAGCTGTTTTTT.

As for this clonotype: At one end, the junction sequence differs from germline, possibly due to a read error. CDR3 sequence reads: CASSLEAGELYNGQFF. CDR3 nucleotides: TGCGCCAGCAGCTTGGAGGCGGGAGAGTTGTACAATGGGCAGTTCTTC. The chain links TRBV5-1 to TRBJ2-1, with 7 bases fitting TRBD2. Germline CDR1 is SGHRS and CDR2 is YFSETQ. The CDR3 is 16 residues long.

This chain joins TRBV20-1 and TRBJ2-1; possibly TRBD2 for D (6 bases). Germline values: CDR1 DFQATT, CDR2 SNEGSKA (reference sequence). V dropped 1 base and J dropped 7 bases, with 17 bases sitting between them. The CDR3 loop spans 15 amino acids. CDR3 loop: CSARGGLAGRNEQFF. The CDR3 DNA sequence: TGCAGTGCTAGAGGAGGTTTGGCGGGACGGAATGAGCAGTTCTTC.

The rearrangement links TRBV9 to TRBJ2-7, with TRBD2 matching over 11 bases. Germline values: CDR1 SGDLS, CDR2 YYNGEE. The junction had 8 bases not matched to a gene; V was cut back by 4 bases and J by 5 bases. The CDR3 has 15 residues. The CDR3 protein is CASSPRLAGIHEQYF. The CDR3 DNA reads TGTGCCAGCAGCCCCAGACTAGCGGGAATCCACGAGCAGTACTTC.

The V and J genes are TRBV2 and TRBJ2-7; a possible D gene is TRBD2 (5 bases). Trimming cost V 0 bases and J 7 bases, with 10 bases left between them. The CDR3 sequence is 13 residues long. Germline CDR1 and CDR2: SNHLY and FYNNEI. The CDR3 protein is CASSEARVGEQYF. CDR3 coding DNA: TGTGCCAGCAGTGAAGCGCGGGTGGGAGAGCAGTACTTC.

The chain links TRBV12-3 or TRBV12-4 to TRBJ2-3, with 8 nucleotides matching TRBD1. Losses at the gene ends were 0 bases for V and 0 bases for J; bases not matched to a gene: 5. The CDR3 extends over 17 amino acids. CDR3 loop: CASSLAGTGVSTDTQYF. In nucleotides, the CDR3 is TGTGCCAGCAGTTTAGCGGGGACAGGTGTCAGCACAGATACGCAGTATTTT.

This chain links TRBV10-3 with TRBJ2-7; weak D call: TRBD2 (5 bases). The germline V gene encodes CDR1 ENHRY and CDR2 SYGVKD. With 0 bases removed from V and 0 bases from J, the gap between germline ends came to 12 bases. The CDR3 has 16 residues. The CDR3 DNA sequence: TGTGCCATCAGTGAGTCGTGGGGAGCGAGCTCCTACGAGCAGTACTTC. It codes for CAISESWGASSYEQYF.

This clonotype was picked up many times. J is TRBJ2-7 and V is TRBV6-2 or TRBV6-3; 8 bases align to TRBD2. Germline assignment: CDR1 MNHEY and CDR2 SVGEGT. The CDR3 contains 13 residues. Germline trimming cut 5 bases from V and 2 bases from J; bases unmatched to any gene: 2. The chain's CDR3 is CASSGGGTYEQYF. CDR3 DNA: TGTGCCAGCAGTGGCGGGGGGACCTACGAGCAGTACTTC.

This clonotype was detected many times. The chain has TRBV28 and TRBJ2-7; TRBD1 might be the D (5 bases). Trimming took 8 bases from V and 6 from J, leaving 17 bases between them. The germline CDR1 and CDR2 sequences are MDHEN and SYDVKM. The CDR3 extends over 13 amino acids. CDR3 bases: TGTGCCAGCTCCCGGCCAAGGGGTGTCGAGCAGTACTTC. It is translated as CASSRPRGVEQYF.

This chain links TRBV7-3 with TRBJ2-7, with D perhaps matching TRBD1 (6 bases). V was clipped by 5 bases and J by 4 bases, with 15 bases between them. The CDR3 has 14 residues. Germline CDR1 SGHTA, CDR2 FQGTGA. This chain's CDR3 is CASSPGQPLYEQYF. As DNA, the CDR3 is TGTGCCAGCAGCCCGGGACAACCTTTGTACGAGCAGTACTTC.

The chain recombines TRBV12-3 or TRBV12-4 with TRBJ2-3; D uncertain. Trimming left V 8 bases short and J 2 bases short, with 17 bases between. This CDR3 is built from 15 residues. CDR3 bases: TGTGCCAGCGCTCCCACTGACGGCTACACAGATACGCAGTATTTT. Its translation is CASAPTDGYTDTQYF.

This clonotype was seen only a few times. The chain carries TRBV7-9 and TRBJ2-5; D perhaps matches TRBD2 (5 bases). This CDR3 contains 14 residues. Trimming removed 1 base from V and 5 bases from J, with 11 bases in between. Germline assignment: CDR1 SEHNR and CDR2 FQNEAQ (reference sequence). The DNA for the CDR3 is TGTGCCAGCAGCTTAGGGACTGCCTGGGAGACCCAGTACTTC. Amino acid sequence: CASSLGTAWETQYF.

This clonotype showed up many times. V is TRBV20-1 and J is TRBJ2-1, with TRBD2 matching over 7 bases. J gave up 9 bases and V 5 bases, and 13 bases lay outside the gene matches. CDR3 length: 14 residues. The germline V gene encodes CDR1 DFQATT and CDR2 SNEGSKA (reference sequence). The CDR3 DNA is TGCAGTGCTGGCAAGAGCGGGATGGGGATTGAGCAGTTCTTC. Its translation is CSAGKSGMGIEQFF.

This clonotype has just one count. V usage is TRBV20-1 and J usage is TRBJ2-3; TRBD2 agrees at 7 bases. This CDR3 contains 14 residues. Trimming at V came to 5 bases and at J to 6 bases, leaving 11 bases not matched to a gene. Germline V gives CDR1 DFQATT, CDR2 SNEGSKA (reference sequence). CDR3 loop: CSAGTASGMDTQYF. The CDR3 DNA sequence: TGCAGTGCTGGTACGGCGAGCGGGATGGATACGCAGTATTTT.

This clonotype came up once. The V and J genes are TRBV10-2 and TRBJ2-2, with 7 nucleotides matching TRBD1. V shed 6 bases and J 3 bases; nucleotides not matched to a gene: 4. Germline V gives CDR1 WSHSY, CDR2 SAAADI. The CDR3 is 14 residues long. The DNA of the CDR3 is TGCGCCAGCAGCCGGGACAGAGACACCGGGGAGCTGTTTTTT. It codes for CASSRDRDTGELFF.

The gene calls are TRBV6-2 or TRBV6-3 and TRBJ2-1; 11 bases are shared with TRBD2. CDR3 length: 15 amino acids. V lost 6 bases and J lost 8; bases outside the gene matches: 9. Germline V gene lookup returns CDR1 MNHEY and CDR2 SVGEGT. The CDR3 loop reads CASRSHSGGADEQFF. The CDR3 DNA follows: TGTGCCAGCAGATCCCATAGCGGGGGGGCTGATGAGCAGTTCTTC.

A few counts support this clonotype. The CDR3 sequence: CAGGRANTEAFF. The CDR3 DNA reads as TGTGCCGGCGGACGGGCGAACACTGAAGCTTTCTTT. V gene TRBV6-1 combines with J gene TRBJ1-1, with D unresolved. V lost 11 bases and J 1 base, leaving 11 bases between the germline ends. Germline CDR1 is MNHNS and CDR2 is SASEGT. CDR3 length: 12 residues.

This clonotype has ten or more counts. V gene TRBV29-1 combines with J gene TRBJ2-1; 7 bases fit TRBD2. The CDR3 totals 13 residues. With 8 bases clipped from V and 7 bases from J, the junction kept 11 bases outside the gene matches. Germline loops: CDR1 SQVTM, CDR2 ANQGSEA. The DNA for the CDR3 is TGCAGCTTGCGGGAGTTCGGGGGGAATGAGCAGTTCTTC. The encoded protein is CSLREFGGNEQFF.

Concerning this clonotype itself: A clone one base away is much larger, so this may be a read error. The V call is TRBV29-1, the J call TRBJ2-7; D call uncertain. This CDR3 has 13 amino acids. Trimming pared 6 bases from V and 3 bases from J, leaving 15 bases between. The germline V gene has CDR1 SQVTM and CDR2 ANQGSEA. The CDR3: CSVAPTVHYEQYF. The CDR3 DNA reads TGCAGCGTCGCTCCCACAGTGCACTACGAGCAGTACTTC.

The V gene is TRBV5-1, the J gene TRBJ2-7, with D possibly TRBD1 on 5 matching bases. From germline, CDR1 is SGHRS and CDR2 YFSETQ. This CDR3 is built from 13 residues. Trimming cost V 4 bases and J 7 bases, with 15 bases left between them. The CDR3 DNA sequence: TGCGCCAGCAGCCTGAGACAGAGGTTGGAGCAGTACTTC. This gives the protein CASSLRQRLEQYF.

The table lists this clonotype with a few counts. The chain couples TRBV4-1 to TRBJ1-1; no definite D call. Germline CDR1 reads MGHRA; CDR2 reads YSYEKL. The CDR3 is 15 residues long. V lost 1 base and J 1 base, leaving 10 bases between the germline ends. The CDR3 sequence: CASSQAGKGNTEAFF. The CDR3 DNA reads as TGCGCCAGCAGCCAAGCCGGAAAGGGGAACACTGAAGCTTTCTTT.

The table lists this clonotype with many counts. This chain links TRBV4-2 with TRBJ2-7, with 8 bases lining up with TRBD1. Losses at the gene ends were 1 base for V and 2 bases for J; bases not matched to a gene: 7. This CDR3 is 16 amino acids long. CDR1 and CDR2 from the germline V gene are LGHNA and YNFKEQ. The CDR3 nucleotides are TGTGCCAGCAGCCAAGTCCTCCAGGGGGCCACCTACGAGCAGTACTTC. Its translation: CASSQVLQGATYEQYF.